The rows below give T cell receptor beta chains drawn from one sample of a study of long-term antiretroviral therapy in people with HIV. Clones were sequenced by immunoSEQ multiplex PCR, and TCRdb holds only the in-frame ones, with some missing. The sample lists about 37,000 clones, roughly 80% occurring once. The starting material was unsorted PBMCs, obtained 1 year after starting antiretroviral therapy. These receptors originate from a man aged 18 to 30 with HIV. Both conserved end residues are part of each CDR3. A D gene is named only where the DNA matches it firmly. Size values are once, few and many counts, or a class for expanded clones, and some rows have none.

J gene | D gene | clone size | V gene | CDR3 protein | CDR3 DNA
TRBJ1-2 | NA | NA | TRBV7-8 | CASSLGGGVHPVRYGYTF | TGTGCCAGCAGCTTAGGAGGAGGGGTGCACCCGGTCCGCTATGGCTACACCTTC
TRBJ1-1 | NA | NA | TRBV18 | CASSLTNPEAFF | TGTGCCAGCTCACTTACAAATCCTGAAGCTTTCTTT
TRBJ1-2 | NA | NA | TRBV9 | CASSLGSPNYGYTF | TGTGCCAGCAGCCTTGGCAGCCCTAACTATGGCTACACCTTC
TRBJ2-7 | TRBD1 | once | TRBV18 | CASSPMTGGRYEQYF | TGTGCCAGCTCACCAATGACAGGGGGCCGTTACGAGCAGTACTTC
TRBJ2-3 | NA | NA | TRBV19 | CASSTGLRGTDTQYF | TGTGCCAGTAGCACAGGGTTGAGGGGCACAGATACGCAGTATTTT
TRBJ2-7 | NA | NA | TRBV7-9 | CASRREHYEQYF | TGTGCCAGCAGGCGGGAACACTACGAGCAGTACTTC
TRBJ1-5 | NA | NA | TRBV19 | CASSIGDGSNQPQHF | TGTGCCAGTAGTATAGGGGACGGAAGCAATCAGCCCCAGCATTTT
TRBJ1-5 | NA | NA | TRBV25-1 | CASKGQHNQPQHF | TGTGCCAGCAAAGGACAGCACAATCAGCCCCAGCATTTT
TRBJ2-7 | NA | few | TRBV4-1 | CASSPEPGQYSYEQYF | TGCGCCAGCAGCCCAGAGCCCGGACAGTACTCCTACGAGCAGTACTTC
TRBJ2-7 | TRBD2 | NA | TRBV9 | CASSVDRGTINEQYF | TGTGCCAGCAGCGTTGATAGAGGGACTATCAACGAGCAGTACTTC
TRBJ1-2 | NA | NA | TRBV5-4 | CASSPQGTYGYTF | TGTGCCAGCAGCCCCCAAGGGACCTATGGCTACACCTTC
TRBJ2-5 | NA | NA | TRBV10-3 | CAISEQGQETQYF | TGTGCCATCAGTGAGCAGGGACAAGAGACCCAGTACTTC
TRBJ1-1 | NA | NA | TRBV29-1 | CSVEVQGWGNTEAFF | TGCAGCGTTGAAGTCCAGGGGTGGGGGAACACTGAAGCTTTCTTT
TRBJ2-3 | TRBD2 | once | TRBV2 | CASTAGGGDTDTQYF | TGTGCCAGCACTGCCGGGGGAGGGGACACAGATACGCAGTATTTT
TRBJ2-3 | NA | few | TRBV19 | CASCRAGSRTDTQYF | TGTGCCAGTTGTCGGGCGGGGTCCCGCACAGATACGCAGTATTTT
TRBJ2-1 | NA | NA | TRBV27 | CASSSLYANEQFF | TGTGCCAGCAGTTCCCTTTATGCAAATGAGCAGTTCTTC
TRBJ2-7 | TRBD1 | NA | TRBV25-1 | CASSNLGGGTGGNEQYF | TGTGCCAGCAGCAACCTCGGGGGGGGGACAGGGGGCAACGAGCAGTACTTC
TRBJ1-2 | NA | few | TRBV27 | CASSDGYYGYTF | TGTGCCAGCAGTGATGGATACTATGGCTACACCTTC
TRBJ2-1 | NA | NA | TRBV27 | CASSFLGSNEQFF | TGTGCCAGCAGTTTTTTGGGGAGCAATGAGCAGTTCTTC
TRBJ2-6 | NA | NA | TRBV15 | CATRTNSPGRANVLTF | TGTGCCACCCGGACGAATTCCCCGGGACGGGCCAACGTCCTGACTTTC
TRBJ1-1 | NA | NA | TRBV27 | CASSLFGSGSTEAFF | TGTGCCAGCAGTTTATTCGGCAGTGGGAGCACTGAAGCTTTCTTT
TRBJ1-1 | TRBD1 | NA | TRBV6-4 | CASSARSGQATEAFF | TGTGCCAGCAGTGCCCGCTCTGGACAGGCCACTGAAGCTTTCTTT
TRBJ1-1 | TRBD1 | once | TRBV6-1 | CASNHQGVGAFF | TGTGCCAGCAACCATCAGGGGGTTGGAGCTTTCTTT
TRBJ1-4 | NA | NA | TRBV18 | CASSLDANEKLFF | TGTGCCAGCTCACTCGATGCTAATGAAAAACTGTTTTTT
TRBJ2-7 | TRBD1 | NA | TRBV7-9 | CASSLADRGNGEQYF | TGTGCCAGCAGCTTAGCAGACAGGGGAAACGGCGAGCAGTACTTC
TRBJ2-2 | NA | NA | TRBV7-6 | CASSSDRGTGELFF | TGTGCCAGCAGTTCCGACAGAGGAACCGGGGAGCTGTTTTTT
TRBJ2-7 | NA | once | TRBV5-6 | CASSLGGPEQYF | TGTGCCAGCAGCTTGGGGGGACCCGAGCAGTACTTC
TRBJ2-7 | NA | NA | TRBV27 | CASSITGRPGLPYEQYF | TGTGCCAGCAGTATCACCGGGAGACCGGGCCTTCCCTACGAGCAGTACTTC
TRBJ2-3 | NA | NA | TRBV5-8 | CASSSRDSGWPTDTQYF | TGTGCCAGCAGCAGTCGGGACTCCGGATGGCCGACAGATACGCAGTATTTT
TRBJ2-3 | TRBD2 | NA | TRBV19 | CASRLSGGAGDTQYF | TGTGCCAGTAGGTTGAGCGGGGGGGCCGGAGATACGCAGTATTTT
TRBJ2-7 | NA | NA | TRBV27 | CASSLAGVSYEQYF | TGTGCCAGCAGTTTAGCAGGGGTCTCCTACGAGCAGTACTTC
TRBJ2-5 | NA | NA | TRBV9 | CASSYTGRETQYF | TGTGCCAGCAGCTACACAGGACGAGAGACCCAGTACTTC
TRBJ2-7 | NA | NA | TRBV27 | CASRPDSSYYEQYF | TGTGCCAGCAGACCAGACAGTTCATACTACGAGCAGTACTTC
TRBJ2-1 | TRBD1 | NA | TRBV5-1 | CASSLGQGYNEQFF | TGCGCCAGCAGCTTGGGACAGGGCTACAATGAGCAGTTCTTC
TRBJ1-1 | NA | NA | TRBV19 | CASSIRGETFSYTEAFF | TGTGCCAGTAGTATAAGGGGGGAGACTTTTTCCTACACTGAAGCTTTCTTT
TRBJ2-7 | NA | NA | TRBV4-1 | CASSQELWSGSYEQYF | TGCGCCAGCAGCCAAGAGCTCTGGTCCGGCTCCTACGAGCAGTACTTC
TRBJ1-3 | TRBD1 | NA | TRBV27 | CASSLSRGLSGNTIYF | TGTGCCAGCAGTTTATCGAGGGGGCTGTCTGGAAACACCATATATTTT
TRBJ2-1 | NA | NA | TRBV5-1 | CASSQGPWSYNEQFF | TGCGCCAGCAGCCAGGGACCTTGGTCCTACAATGAGCAGTTCTTC
TRBJ2-1 | TRBD1 | NA | TRBV2 | CASSGSGTGAYNEQFF | TGTGCCAGCAGTGGTTCAGGGACAGGGGCCTACAATGAGCAGTTCTTC
TRBJ1-2 | NA | NA | TRBV5-4 | CASSPPGPNYGYTF | TGTGCCAGCAGCCCTCCGGGGCCCAACTATGGCTACACCTTC
TRBJ2-1 | NA | NA | TRBV28 | CASRGAFNEQFF | TGTGCCAGTCGCGGGGCTTTCAATGAGCAGTTCTTC
TRBJ1-1 | TRBD1 | once | TRBV6-1 | CASRDRGYTEAFF | TGTGCCAGCAGGGACAGGGGGTACACTGAAGCTTTCTTT
TRBJ2-1 | TRBD2 | NA | TRBV28 | CATISGSSYNEQFF | TGTGCCACCATTAGCGGGAGCTCCTACAATGAGCAGTTCTTC
TRBJ2-7 | TRBD1 | few | TRBV27 | CASSFSVGQATYEQYF | TGTGCCAGCAGCTTCAGCGTGGGACAGGCAACCTACGAGCAGTACTTC
TRBJ1-5 | NA | NA | TRBV19 | CASSITVDSNQPQHF | TGTGCCAGTAGTATAACAGTCGATAGCAATCAGCCCCAGCATTTT
TRBJ2-6 | NA | NA | TRBV9 | CASSTSSSSGANVLTF | TGTGCCAGCAGCACTTCAAGCAGCTCTGGGGCCAACGTCCTGACTTTC
TRBJ2-2 | NA | NA | TRBV27 | CASSLSSDSFTGELFF | TGTGCCAGCAGTTTGTCCTCGGACAGCTTCACCGGGGAGCTGTTTTTT